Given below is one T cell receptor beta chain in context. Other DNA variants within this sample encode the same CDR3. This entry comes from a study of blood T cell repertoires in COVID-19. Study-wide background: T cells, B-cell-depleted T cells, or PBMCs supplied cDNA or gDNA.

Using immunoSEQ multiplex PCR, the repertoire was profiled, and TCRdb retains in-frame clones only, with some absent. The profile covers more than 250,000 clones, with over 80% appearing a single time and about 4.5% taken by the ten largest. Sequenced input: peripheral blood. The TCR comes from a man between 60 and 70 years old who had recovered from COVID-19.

CDR3 amino acids: CASSIDPSSYEQYF. In nucleotides, the CDR3 is TGTGCCAGTAGTATAGATCCTAGCAGCTACGAGCAGTACTTC. The chain links TRBV19 to TRBJ2-7, with a possible D match to TRBD2 (5 bases). The germline V gene encodes CDR1 LNHDA and CDR2 SQIVND (reference sequence). The CDR3 has 14 residues. V gave up 0 bases and J gave up 3 bases, with 9 bases separating them.